Listed below are T cell receptor beta chains from one sample, sequenced in a study of T cell responses to AZD1222 COVID-19 vaccine. Clones were read by immunoSEQ multiplex PCR, and TCRdb kept only the in-frame ones, dropping some. The sample records over 85,000 clones, about 90% being singletons. Sample: peripheral blood, taken on day 0 of AZD1222 vaccination. The receptors come from an adult in good health. Each CDR3 is given with its conserved first and last residue. The D gene is left open where the match is weak. Size is stated for part of the rows, as once, few or many counts, or as a class when the clone is expanded.

cdr3_aa cdr3_nt j_call clone_size d_call v_call
CASSLRGEDTQYF TGTGCCAGCAGTCTCAGGGGCGAAGATACGCAGTATTTT TRBJ2-3 . . TRBV12-3/TRBV12-4
CASRIGEGPYNSPLHF TGCGCCAGCAGGATTGGTGAGGGGCCCTATAATTCACCCCTCCACTTT TRBJ1-6 . . TRBV5-1
CASTEGDYNEQFF TGTGCCAGCACAGAGGGGGACTACAATGAGCAGTTCTTC TRBJ2-1 . . TRBV6-5
CASSATGSGTEAFF TGCGCCAGCAGCGCTACAGGTAGCGGGACTGAAGCTTTCTTT TRBJ1-1 . . TRBV5-1
CASSSRDSPETQYF TGTGCCAGCAGCTCGAGGGACTCGCCAGAGACCCAGTACTTC TRBJ2-5 . . TRBV7-9
CASSLPGTGAYNEQFF TGTGCCAGCAGCTTGCCCGGGACAGGGGCCTACAATGAGCAGTTCTTC TRBJ2-1 . TRBD1 TRBV7-9
CASSQADRNTEAFF TGTGCCAGCAGCCAAGCGGACAGAAACACTGAAGCTTTCTTT TRBJ1-1 once . TRBV3-1/TRBV3-2
CASSLYPSGGHGNEQFF TGTGCCAGCAGTTTATATCCTAGCGGGGGTCATGGCAATGAGCAGTTCTTC TRBJ2-1 . TRBD2 TRBV27
CASSFDRGSEAFF TGTGCCAGCAGTTTTGACAGGGGTTCTGAAGCTTTCTTT TRBJ1-1 . TRBD1 TRBV7-2
CASSSATNEKLFF TGTGCCAGCAGCTCTGCAACTAATGAAAAACTGTTTTTT TRBJ1-4 once . TRBV7-2
CASSASGLAGGLSYEQYF TGTGCCAGCAGCGCCTCCGGACTAGCGGGGGGGCTATCCTACGAGCAGTACTTC TRBJ2-7 once TRBD2 TRBV27
CASSSGGPNTGELFF TGTGCCAGCAGCTCGGGGGGCCCGAACACCGGGGAGCTGTTTTTT TRBJ2-2 . . TRBV5-6
CASSILSGYGYTF TGTGCCAGTAGTATATTATCTGGCTATGGCTACACCTTC TRBJ1-2 . . TRBV19
CASSPTDRGPQETQYF TGTGCCAGCAGCCCTACGGACAGGGGGCCCCAAGAGACCCAGTACTTC TRBJ2-5 . TRBD1 TRBV3-1/TRBV3-2
CASSYGQIVEQFF TGTGCCAGCAGTTACGGGCAAATAGTTGAGCAGTTCTTC TRBJ2-1 . . TRBV6-2/TRBV6-3
CASSSRDRGPLTHQPQHF TGTGCCAGCAGTTCCCGGGACAGGGGGCCCCTAACCCATCAGCCCCAGCATTTT TRBJ1-5 once TRBD1 TRBV2
CASSYVAGNQPQHF TGTGCCAGCAGTTACGTGGCAGGGAATCAGCCCCAGCATTTT TRBJ1-5 . . TRBV6-2/TRBV6-3
CASRYRGSYNEQFF TGTGCCAGCCGATACAGGGGAAGCTACAATGAGCAGTTCTTC TRBJ2-1 . TRBD1 TRBV11-1
CATSDLLSYNEQFF TGTGCCACCAGTGATTTGCTATCCTACAATGAGCAGTTCTTC TRBJ2-1 . . TRBV24-1
CASRKTQGASYNEQFF TGTGCCAGCAGAAAGACTCAGGGGGCATCCTACAATGAGCAGTTCTTC TRBJ2-1 few TRBD1 TRBV7-9
CASSLDSVGAQPQHF TGTGCCAGCAGCTTAGATTCCGTGGGGGCTCAGCCCCAGCATTTT TRBJ1-5 . . TRBV7-2
CASSPIIDSGGLGETQYF TGTGCCAGCAGCCCGATCATCGATAGCGGGGGCTTAGGGGAGACCCAGTACTTC TRBJ2-5 . TRBD2 TRBV7-2
CASSPYSNQPQHF TGTGCCAGCAGTCCTTATAGCAATCAGCCCCAGCATTTT TRBJ1-5 . . TRBV12-3/TRBV12-4
CASSQWNHRGRETQYF TGTGCCAGCAGCCAGTGGAATCACAGGGGGCGAGAGACCCAGTACTTC TRBJ2-5 . TRBD1 TRBV14
CASSLDRVGETQYF TGTGCCAGCAGCTTAGATCGTGTTGGGGAGACCCAGTACTTC TRBJ2-5 once . TRBV11-2
CASSPGQGTKNIQYF TGTGCCAGCTCACCGGGACAGGGAACCAAAAACATTCAGTACTTC TRBJ2-4 . TRBD1 TRBV18
CASSWDTGLGNTEAFF TGTGCCAGCTCGTGGGACACCGGCCTGGGGAACACTGAAGCTTTCTTT TRBJ1-1 . . TRBV18
CASSSFMNTEAFF TGTGCCAGCAGTTCTTTCATGAACACTGAAGCTTTCTTT TRBJ1-1 . . TRBV12-3/TRBV12-4
CASASGIYEQYF TGTGCCAGTGCTAGCGGGATTTACGAGCAGTACTTC TRBJ2-7 . TRBD2 TRBV3-1/TRBV3-2
CASSQTSGLAGGLGWFF TGTGCCAGCAGCCAGACCTCGGGACTAGCGGGGGGGCTGGGGTGGTTCTTC TRBJ2-1 . TRBD2 TRBV5-8
CASSLANTDNEKLFF TGTGCCAGCAGCTTAGCCAACACCGATAATGAAAAACTGTTTTTT TRBJ1-4 . . TRBV7-9
CASSLGGPRNYNEKLFF TGTGCCAGCAGCTTAGGGGGGCCGCGAAACTATAATGAAAAACTGTTTTTT TRBJ1-4 . . TRBV9
CASSQDQGQGLQPQHF TGCGCCAGCAGCCAAGATCAGGGACAGGGCCTGCAGCCCCAGCATTTT TRBJ1-5 . TRBD1 TRBV4-1
CASSSPGGSGNTIYF TGCGCCAGCAGCTCACCAGGGGGCTCTGGAAACACCATATATTTT TRBJ1-3 . TRBD1 TRBV5-1
CASSGRGRGVYGYTF TGTGCCAGCAGTGGGAGAGGGCGAGGGGTCTATGGCTACACCTTC TRBJ1-2 . . TRBV25-1
CASSPPSRNNEQFF TGTGCCAGCTCACCACCTTCGCGCAACAATGAGCAGTTCTTC TRBJ2-1 . . TRBV18
CATQTGTVPGGEKLFF TGTGCCACCCAGACAGGGACGGTCCCTGGTGGGGAAAAACTGTTTTTT TRBJ1-4 . TRBD1 TRBV10-3
CASSTRTGGFEKLFF TGTGCCAGCAGCACAAGGACAGGGGGCTTTGAAAAACTGTTTTTT TRBJ1-4 . TRBD1 TRBV7-9
CASSVGTDYGYTF TGTGCCAGCAGCGTCGGGACAGACTATGGCTACACCTTC TRBJ1-2 . TRBD1 TRBV9
CASSQQGIGAEAFF TGTGCCAGCAGCCAGCAGGGGATTGGGGCTGAAGCTTTCTTT TRBJ1-1 . . TRBV3-1/TRBV3-2
CSVGYEPDQAFF TGCAGCGTTGGCTACGAACCTGACCAGGCTTTCTTT TRBJ1-1 . . TRBV29-1
CASALGGDSNAFF TGTGCCAGCGCCCTCGGGGGGGACTCTAACGCTTTCTTT TRBJ1-1 . . TRBV2
CASSPQGRALTDQPQHF TGTGCCAGCAGCCCTCAGGGCAGGGCCCTGACCGATCAGCCCCAGCATTTT TRBJ1-5 . . TRBV7-9
CASSLAVGGSLQDTQYF TGTGCCAGCAGCTTAGCGGTCGGGGGGAGCCTTCAGGATACGCAGTATTTT TRBJ2-3 . TRBD2 TRBV7-6
CASSQAGGLGELFF TGCGCCAGCAGCCAAGCCGGGGGACTCGGGGAGCTGTTTTTT TRBJ2-2 . . TRBV4-1
CASSPEYGNEKLFF TGTGCCAGCTCACCAGAATACGGAAATGAAAAACTGTTTTTT TRBJ1-4 . . TRBV18
CASSQTQGAGEKLFF TGTGCCAGCAGCCAAACGCAGGGGGCTGGTGAAAAACTGTTTTTT TRBJ1-4 once TRBD1 TRBV14
CASSAVLAPQYF TGTGCCAGCAGCGCCGTTCTAGCACCGCAGTATTTT TRBJ2-3 . . TRBV11-1
CASSQDSYWEKLFF TGCGCCAGCAGCCAAGACTCATATTGGGAAAAACTGTTTTTT TRBJ1-4 . . TRBV4-1